These 17 T cell receptor beta chains originate from one sample sequenced in a study of early T cells in non-severe SARS-CoV-2 infection. One entry per CDR3 protein, called by TCRdb with MiXCR from the 5' RACE reads. The sample holds about 50,000 distinct CDR3 sequences, over 13% seen once. The specimen was whole blood, collected at baseline. Receptor source: an adult who was a healthcare worker with PCR-confirmed SARS-CoV-2 infection or an uninfected control (not recorded which).

This clonotype was found many times. The CDR3 loop reads CASSLYSGVAEQYF. The CDR3 region has the DNA TGTGCCAGCAGTTTATACTCGGGAGTGGCCGAGCAGTACTTC. The V call is TRBV27, the J call TRBJ2-7; TRBD2 might be the D (6 bases). This CDR3 is 14 amino acids long. Germline CDR1 MNHEY, CDR2 SMNVEV (reference sequence). Trimming shortened V by 1 base and J by 6 bases, and 13 bases separated the two germline ends.

The J gene is TRBJ2-7, the V gene TRBV13, with 7 positions matching TRBD1. Germline trimming cut 4 bases from V and 4 bases from J; bases unmatched to any gene: 4. The CDR3 has 13 residues. The germline CDR1 and CDR2 sequences are PRHDT and FYEKMQ (reference sequence). The CDR3 protein is CASSYRGAYEQYF. For the CDR3, the DNA is TGTGCCAGCAGCTACAGGGGAGCGTACGAGCAGTACTTC. Filled out from reference TRBV13 and TRBJ2-7, the complete variable domain reads AAGVIQSPRHLIKEKRETATLKCYPIPRHDTVYWYQQGPGQDPQFLISFYEKMQSDKGSIPDRFSAQQFSDYHSELNMSSLELGDSALYFCASSYRGAYEQYFGPGTRLTVT.

The sample holds many counts of this clonotype. CDR3 nucleotides: TGCGCCAGCAGCTTGGACCACGGGGGGTCCTACGAGCAGTACTTC. Protein: CASSLDHGGSYEQYF. This chain connects TRBV5-1 to TRBJ2-7; 7 nucleotides agree with TRBD2. This CDR3 has 15 residues. Germline values: CDR1 SGHRS, CDR2 YFSETQ. V was pared by 0 bases and J by 1 base, with 4 bases of the junction left unmatched.

The sample holds many counts of this clonotype. J is TRBJ2-1 and V is TRBV5-1; 11 nucleotides align to TRBD2. The CDR3 is 13 amino acids. V shed 6 bases and J 9 bases; nucleotides not matched to a gene: 5. The germline gives CDR1 SGHRS, CDR2 YFSETQ. The DNA of the CDR3 is TGCGCCAGCACACTAGCGGGAGTGGGTGAGCAGTTCTTC. Its protein is CASTLAGVGEQFF.

This clonotype occurred many times. The chain combines TRBV29-1 with TRBJ2-3; TRBD2 might be the D (7 bases). Germline assignment: CDR1 SQVTM and CDR2 ANQGSEA. V was clipped by 4 bases and J by 6 bases, with 20 bases between them. The CDR3 contains 15 residues. DNA for the CDR3: TGCAGCGTTGTGGCGTCGCGGGGGCCCCGGGATACGCAGTATTTT. Translated: CSVVASRGPRDTQYF.

This clonotype was counted ten times or more. This chain connects TRBV4-2 to TRBJ1-2, with a weak D call TRBD1 (6 bases). V was pared by 0 bases and J by 6 bases, with 14 bases between. CDR1 and CDR2 (germline): LGHNA, YNFKEQ. CDR3 length: 15 amino acids. For the CDR3, the DNA is TGTGCCAGCAGCCAAGAAGGTGCGCACAGGGATGGCTACACCTTC. The encoded protein is CASSQEGAHRDGYTF.

DNA of the CDR3: TGTGCCAGCAGCTTAGATCGAAGCACCGGGGAGCTGTTTTTT. Translation gives CASSLDRSTGELFF. V is TRBV11-3 and J is TRBJ2-2; D unresolved. V was pared by 0 bases and J by 4 bases, with 6 bases between. CDR1 and CDR2 (germline): SGHNT, YENEEA. The CDR3 has 14 residues.

This clonotype was seen at least ten times. This chain uses TRBV2 with TRBJ2-5; D call uncertain. Germline assignment: CDR1 SNHLY and CDR2 FYNNEI. Trimming took 4 bases from V and 3 from J, leaving 12 bases between them. The CDR3 extends over 14 amino acids. This CDR3 reads CASSGLVTEETQYF. The CDR3 nucleotides are TGTGCCAGCAGTGGGCTAGTAACTGAAGAGACCCAGTACTTC.

V usage is TRBV28 and J usage is TRBJ2-7, with D possibly TRBD1 on 5 matching bases. The CDR3 is 16 amino acids. Per the germline V gene, CDR1 is MDHEN and CDR2 is SYDVKM. With 6 bases removed from V and 3 bases from J, the gap between germline ends came to 21 bases. The CDR3 DNA reads as TGTGCCAGCAGCTCAGGGCCTCTACCGGTGATCTACGAGCAGTACTTC. It yields the protein CASSSGPLPVIYEQYF.

This clonotype was picked up a small number of times. The rearrangement links TRBV28 to TRBJ1-2; D is perhaps TRBD1 (6 bases). V was trimmed by 2 bases and J by 0 bases, leaving 22 bases between them. The CDR3 covers 19 residues. Germline V gene lookup returns CDR1 MDHEN and CDR2 SYDVKM. CDR3 in amino acids: CASSLIALGHHGANYGYTF. DNA for the CDR3: TGTGCCAGCAGTTTAATTGCGCTGGGACACCACGGCGCTAACTATGGCTACACCTTC.

The V and J genes are TRBV4-2 and TRBJ2-1; 11 bases fit TRBD2. The CDR3 is 16 amino acids. J gave up 4 bases and V 8 bases, and 10 bases lay outside the gene matches. In germline, CDR1 is LGHNA, CDR2 YNFKEQ. CDR3 residues: CASGAPGTSGYNEQFF. In DNA, the CDR3 is TGTGCCAGCGGAGCGCCCGGGACTAGCGGTTACAATGAGCAGTTCTTC.

This clonotype was recorded a few times. The chain couples TRBV5-1 to TRBJ2-4, with 9 bases matching TRBD2. The CDR3 contains 16 residues. The V gene end was trimmed by 1 base and the J gene end by 2 bases; junction bases not matched to a gene: 4. Germline loops: CDR1 SGHRS, CDR2 YFSETQ. The CDR3 loop is CASSLRLAGPKNIQYF. The CDR3 DNA reads TGCGCCAGCAGCTTGCGGCTAGCGGGACCCAAAAACATTCAGTACTTC.

This clonotype was counted between two and nine times. This chain links TRBV12-3 or TRBV12-4 with TRBJ2-3; TRBD1 aligns across 9 bases. V shed 9 bases and J 1 base; nucleotides not matched to a gene: 8. The CDR3 runs to 15 residues. This chain's CDR3 is CASRQGGYGTDTQYF. The DNA of the CDR3 is TGTGCCAGTCGACAGGGGGGGTATGGCACAGATACGCAGTATTTT.

The V and J genes are TRBV25-1 and TRBJ2-3; 7 nucleotides agree with TRBD1. CDR3 length: 12 residues. V dropped 7 bases and J dropped 4; count of bases not matched to a gene: 2. The germline CDR1 and CDR2 sequences are MGHDK and SYGVNS. The CDR3 loop is CASNQGADTQYF. DNA of the CDR3: TGTGCCAGCAATCAGGGGGCAGATACGCAGTATTTT.

The chain has TRBV7-6 and TRBJ2-1, with D hard to call. The CDR3 contains 15 residues. The V end was cut by 3 bases, the J end by 0 bases, with 9 bases between. Germline lookup yields CDR1 SGHVS and CDR2 FNYEAQ. The CDR3 here is CASSFGGSSYNEQFF. The CDR3 nucleotides read TGTGCCAGCAGCTTCGGTGGCAGCTCCTACAATGAGCAGTTCTTC. Filled out from reference TRBV7-6 and TRBJ2-1, the complete variable domain reads GAGVSQSPRYKVTKRGQDVALRCDPISGHVSLYWYRQALGQGPEFLTYFNYEAQQDKSGLPNDRFSAERPEGSISTLTIQRTEQRDSAMYRCASSFGGSSYNEQFFGPGTRLTVL.

This clonotype was found a few times. The chain combines TRBV12-5 with TRBJ2-3; D remains ambiguous. This CDR3 is built from 13 residues. Germline V gene sequence: CDR1 LGHNT, CDR2 FRNRAP. Trimming took 9 bases from V and 2 from J, leaving 12 bases between them. CDR3 sequence reads: CASHFHSTDTQYF. The CDR3 DNA reads TGTGCTAGCCACTTCCACTCCACAGATACGCAGTATTTT.

This clonotype was detected a few times. The rearrangement uses TRBV7-9 and TRBJ2-7; the D gene could be TRBD1 or TRBD2 (5 bases each). V lost 1 base and J lost 2, with 12 bases in between. CDR3 size: 15 residues. Germline values: CDR1 SEHNR, CDR2 FQNEAQ (reference sequence). The CDR3 DNA reads TGTGCCAGCAGCTTAGGGACGGGGACCACCTACGAGCAGTACTTC. The encoded protein is CASSLGTGTTYEQYF.